This entry concerns a single T cell receptor (beta chain). There is no known antigen for this receptor. A much larger clone sits a single nucleotide away, making a read error possible. This sample stems from a study of molecular identifiers for immune sequencing clone quantification (dated by TCRdb to between 2017 and 2018). Turning to the overall study: In a replicate experiment, RNA from 20,000 or 100,000 naive CD8 T cells was split into five aliquots, four of which were sequenced. This methods study used CD8 T cells to benchmark TCR RNA copy counting and molecular-identifier clustering-based TCR repertoire sequencing (MIDCIRS). Study-wide conclusions, independent of this receptor: Without barcode sub-clustering, chimeric consensus sequences inflated TCR diversity; chimeras reached as high as 47%. Modeling estimated approximately 3 recovered TCR RNA copies per cell, compared with about ten by digital PCR, which implies around 33% capture efficiency. Spiked-in Jurkat TCR RNA equivalent to a single cell was reported to be detectable even among 850,000 to 1,000,000 naive CD8 T cells. Clones above 20 RNA copies held over 97% of molecules in CMV-specific effector cells but under 1% in naive cells. Naive libraries contained spiked-in Jurkat TCR RNA (more than nine copies' worth), which is not part of the donor repertoire. Highly expanded clone sizes could be underestimated because identical TCR molecules may share a barcode.

Libraries were prepared through PCR. Instrument on record: NextSeq 500. Bulk TCR libraries were prepared as previously described, using TCR primers listed in Table S5. Total RNA was purified with the Qiagen AllPrep DNA/RNA kit. Before any analysis, reads coming from multiple sequencing runs of the same library were combined into one pool. On the authors' methods: Reads were retained only if an exact TCR constant sequence was present, and the retained reads were trimmed to 150 nt and grouped according to their 12-nt molecular barcodes. Reads inside each barcode group were sub-clustered using a 15% Levenshtein threshold, and a quality-weighted consensus sequence was constructed for each RNA molecule. Non-functional sequences were filtered out, along with any lower-count sequence sitting one edit away from another sequence. Based on a fit of two negative binomial distributions, barcode sub-clusters having less than 20% of the maximum read count were discarded. TCRdb took the public reads, trimmed them with fastp at Q25, ran MiXCR for clone calling and kept in-frame beta chains. Rows merge per CDR3 protein into single entries with the most common DNA and genes. The V and J calls were not made by the authors but by TCRdb's processing. Counted in this sample were about 500,000 distinct CDR3 sequences; 25% of them appeared once. Clones ranked in the top ten supply 0.76% of the sample.

Libraries of naive CD8 T cells were built from anywhere between about 17,000 and 1,000,000 sorted cells, with 10%, 30% or 50% of the purified RNA used. Naive CD8 T cells, defined as CD8+CD4-CCR7+CD45RA+, were FACS-sorted into RLT Plus buffer on a BD FACSAria II. To test detection sensitivity, Jurkat RNA equal to about nine TCR copies was added to samples of 20,000-1,000,000 naive CD8 T cells. Enrichment of CD8 T cells was performed with RosetteSep CD8+ T Cell Enrichment Cocktail and Ficoll-Paque, after which ACK red cell lysis was carried out. According to the germline V gene, CDR1 reads SGDLS and CDR2 reads YYNGEE. Spanning cysteine to phenylalanine, the CDR3 consists of 15 amino acids. Kept here is only the CDR3 DNA, which spans 45 bases and is read in frame from base 1. V sheds 0 bases and J sheds 6 bases, leaving 13 bases between their ends.

The origin of this receptor is a human donor in good health. Some libraries in this study had Jurkat cell RNA spiked in. Sample: naive CD8+ T cells from blood, with Jurkat cell RNA spiked in. The label giving this sample's cell subset or site can be read as: FACS-sorted CD8+CD4-CCR7+CD45RA+ naive T cells. This receptor chain uses TRBV9 and TRBJ1-5, and perhaps TRBD1 as D gene, on 6 matching bases. CDR3 loop: CASSVGRGAGQPQHF. The nucleotide sequence is TGTGCCAGCAGCGTAGGGCGGGGGGCCGGTCAGCCCCAGCATTTT.